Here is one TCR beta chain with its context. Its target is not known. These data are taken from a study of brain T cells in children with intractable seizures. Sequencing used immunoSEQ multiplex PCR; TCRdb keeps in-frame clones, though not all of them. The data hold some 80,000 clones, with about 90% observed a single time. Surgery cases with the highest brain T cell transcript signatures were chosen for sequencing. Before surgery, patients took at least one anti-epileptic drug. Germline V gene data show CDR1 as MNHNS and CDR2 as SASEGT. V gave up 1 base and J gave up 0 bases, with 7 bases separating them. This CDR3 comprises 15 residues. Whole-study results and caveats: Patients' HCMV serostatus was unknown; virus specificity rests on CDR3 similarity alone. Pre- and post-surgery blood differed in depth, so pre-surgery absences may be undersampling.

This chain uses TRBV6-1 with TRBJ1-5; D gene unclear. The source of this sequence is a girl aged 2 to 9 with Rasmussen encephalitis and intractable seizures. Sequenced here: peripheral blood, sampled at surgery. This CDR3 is CASSEGHISNQPQHF. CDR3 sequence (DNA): TGTGCCAGCAGTGAAGGGCATATTAGCAATCAGCCCCAGCATTTT.